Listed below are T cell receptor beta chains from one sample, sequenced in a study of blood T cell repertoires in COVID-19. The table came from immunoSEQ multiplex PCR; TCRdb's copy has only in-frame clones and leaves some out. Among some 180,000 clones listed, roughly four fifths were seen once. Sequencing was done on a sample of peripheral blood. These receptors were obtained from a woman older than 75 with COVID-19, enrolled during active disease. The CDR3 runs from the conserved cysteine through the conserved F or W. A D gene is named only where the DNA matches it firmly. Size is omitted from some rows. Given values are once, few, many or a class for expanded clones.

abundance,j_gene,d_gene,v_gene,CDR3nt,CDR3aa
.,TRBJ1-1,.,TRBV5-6,TGTGCCAGCAGCTCCGTGAACACTGAAGCTTTCTTT,CASSSVNTEAFF
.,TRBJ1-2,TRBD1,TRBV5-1,TGCGCCAGCACTACAGGGGGCAGAGGTGGCTACACCTTC,CASTTGGRGGYTF
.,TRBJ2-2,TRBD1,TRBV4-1,TGCGCCAGCAGCCACCACGGGGACAGGAACACCGGGGAGCTGTTTTTT,CASSHHGDRNTGELFF
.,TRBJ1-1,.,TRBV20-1,TGCAGTGCTATGACAGATGGTGAAGCTTTCTTT,CSAMTDGEAFF
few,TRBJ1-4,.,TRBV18,TGTGCCAGCTCACTTCGTACCGGGACATTGGGGGAAAAACTGTTTTTT,CASSLRTGTLGEKLFF
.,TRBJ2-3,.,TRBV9,TGTGCCAGCAGCGGAGGTACGGACAGCGCCACAGATACGCAGTATTTT,CASSGGTDSATDTQYF
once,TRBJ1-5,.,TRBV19,TGTGCCAGTAGTGCTCAACAGAATCAGCCCCAGCATTTT,CASSAQQNQPQHF
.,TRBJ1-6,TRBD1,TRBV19,TGTGCCAGTAGTCTTACAGGGGCGAATAATTCACCCCTCCACTTT,CASSLTGANNSPLHF
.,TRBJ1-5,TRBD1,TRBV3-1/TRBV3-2,TGTGCCAGCAGCCAAGCAGACAGGGCGGGTTATCAGCCCCAGCATTTT,CASSQADRAGYQPQHF
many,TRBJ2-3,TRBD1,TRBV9,TGTGCCAGCAGCGCATGGGACAGGGGGACGGGAGATACGCAGTATTTT,CASSAWDRGTGDTQYF
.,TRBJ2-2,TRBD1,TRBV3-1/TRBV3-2,TGTGCCAGCAGCCCAGGACAGGGGGCGCATAGGGCCGGGGAGCTGTTTTTT,CASSPGQGAHRAGELFF
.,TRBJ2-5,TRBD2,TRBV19,TGTGCCAGTGGGACTAGCGGGGGCCAAGAGACCCAGTACTTC,CASGTSGGQETQYF
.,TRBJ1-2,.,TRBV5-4,TGTGCCAGCAGCTTGGACAGGCTAAAAGGCTACACCTTC,CASSLDRLKGYTF
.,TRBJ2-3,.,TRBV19,TGTGCCAGTAGTATTATGGACTTCACAGATACGCAGTATTTT,CASSIMDFTDTQYF
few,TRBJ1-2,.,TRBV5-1,TGCGCCAGCAGCGAACCCGCGACCGGGGCGGGGGGCTACACCTTC,CASSEPATGAGGYTF
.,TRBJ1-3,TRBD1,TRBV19,TGTGCCAGTAGCATTTATCCGGGACAGAATTCGAGAAACACCATATATTTT,CASSIYPGQNSRNTIYF
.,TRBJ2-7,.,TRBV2,TGTGCCATAAGGAGCGACGGTCCCTACGAGCAGTACTTC,CAIRSDGPYEQYF
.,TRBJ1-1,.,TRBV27,TGTGCCAGCAGTTTACGACGCCGAGGAACTGAAGCTTTCTTT,CASSLRRRGTEAFF
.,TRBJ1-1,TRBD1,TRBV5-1,TGCGCCAGCGCCGAGGGGGCTTCTATGAACACTGAAGCTTTCTTT,CASAEGASMNTEAFF
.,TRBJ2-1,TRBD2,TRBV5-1,TGCGCCAGCACCCTGATAGCGGGAGTGTCTTTCAATGAGCAGTTCTTC,CASTLIAGVSFNEQFF
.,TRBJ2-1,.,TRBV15,TGTGCCACCAGCAGTCCCCATCGGTTTCTGGATGAGCAGTTCTTC,CATSSPHRFLDEQFF
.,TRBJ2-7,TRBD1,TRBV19,TGTGCCAGTAGTATTAGGCAGGGGGAGAACGAGCAGTACTTC,CASSIRQGENEQYF
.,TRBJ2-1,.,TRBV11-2,TGTGCCAGCAGCAGGGGGTCTTCTGATGAGCAGTTCTTC,CASSRGSSDEQFF
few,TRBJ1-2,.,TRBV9,TGTGCCAGCAGCGTCTCAGGTGTCGGCGGCTACACCTTC,CASSVSGVGGYTF
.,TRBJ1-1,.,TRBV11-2,TGTGCCAGCAGCGGGGGGATTGAAGCTTTCTTT,CASSGGIEAFF
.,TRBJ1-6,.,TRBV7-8,TGTGCCAGCAGCTTAGGGTGGGAGCCCTTATATAATTCACCCCTCCACTTT,CASSLGWEPLYNSPLHF
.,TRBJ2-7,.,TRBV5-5,TGTGCCAGCAGCAATCCGGGAACAGGGATTTACGAGCAGTACTTC,CASSNPGTGIYEQYF
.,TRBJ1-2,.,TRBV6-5,TGTGCCAGCACTAAAGGGAGTTTGAGGTTTGGCTACACCTTC,CASTKGSLRFGYTF